The text below deals with one T cell receptor (beta chain). The antigen remains unidentified. The CDR3 is cut off 3 residues early in the read; its end comes from the germline J gene. The CDR3 spans 14 residues. Trimming took 4 bases from V and 5 from J; bases not matched to a gene: 4. CDR1 and CDR2 (germline): LNHDA, SQIVND (reference sequence). This sample is part of a study of T cells in women clearing cervical HPV infection. As for the study in general: Women with histologically confirmed HPV16-related CIN3 or worse, 2 with invasive cancer, served as cases.

Method: immunoSEQ multiplex PCR; TCRdb's copy keeps in-frame clones and lacks some. The table lists under 45,000 clones. Findings and caveats of the study: TRBV6-7 relative abundance averaged approximately 0.1% in cases and less than 0.2% in controls. Unknown T-cell numbers per sample may underlie the richness differences. Repertoire richness, not evenness, was significantly elevated in CIN3+ cases versus controls.

Input material: blood buffy coat. This clonotype was sampled from a woman between 18 and 75 years old with a cervical HPV16 infection that either progressed to CIN3+ or cleared (not recorded which). The chain joins TRBV19 to TRBJ1-2, with TRBD1 matching 10 bases. The CDR3 DNA, read in part, is TGTGCCAGTAGTACCGGACAGGGGGGATATGGC. Residues: CASSTGQGGYG. The entire CDR3 reads CASSTGQGGYGYTF.